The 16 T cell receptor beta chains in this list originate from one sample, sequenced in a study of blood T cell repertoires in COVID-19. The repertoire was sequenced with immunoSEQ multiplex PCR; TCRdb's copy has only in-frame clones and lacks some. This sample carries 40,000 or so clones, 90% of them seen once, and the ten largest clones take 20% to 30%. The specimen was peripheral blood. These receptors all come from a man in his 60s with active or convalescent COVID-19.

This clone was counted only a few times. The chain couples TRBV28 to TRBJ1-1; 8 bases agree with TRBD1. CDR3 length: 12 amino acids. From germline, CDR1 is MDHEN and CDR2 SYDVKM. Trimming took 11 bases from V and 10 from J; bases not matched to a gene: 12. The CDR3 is CAALDRARLAFF. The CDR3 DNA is TGTGCCGCCCTGGACAGGGCTAGGTTAGCTTTCTTT. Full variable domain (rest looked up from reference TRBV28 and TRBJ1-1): DVKVTQSSRYLVKRTGEKVFLECVQDMDHENMFWYRQDPGLGLRLIYFSYDVKMKEKGDIPEGYSVSREKKERFSLILESASTNQTSMYLCAALDRARLAFFGQGTRLTVV.

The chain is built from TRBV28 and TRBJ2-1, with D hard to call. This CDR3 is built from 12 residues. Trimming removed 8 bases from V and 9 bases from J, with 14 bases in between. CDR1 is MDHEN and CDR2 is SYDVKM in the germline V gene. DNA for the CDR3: TGTGCCAGCCGAACTCCTCTGAGTGAGCAGTTCTTC. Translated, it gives CASRTPLSEQFF. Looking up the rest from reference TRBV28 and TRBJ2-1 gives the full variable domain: DVKVTQSSRYLVKRTGEKVFLECVQDMDHENMFWYRQDPGLGLRLIYFSYDVKMKEKGDIPEGYSVSREKKERFSLILESASTNQTSMYLCASRTPLSEQFFGPGTRLTVL.

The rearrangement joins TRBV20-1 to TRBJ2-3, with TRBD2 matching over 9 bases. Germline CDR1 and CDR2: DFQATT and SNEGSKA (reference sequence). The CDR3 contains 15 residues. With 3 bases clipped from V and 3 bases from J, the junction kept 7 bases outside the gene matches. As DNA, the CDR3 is TGCAGTGCTAGTCTAGCGGGGACGGATACAGATACGCAGTATTTT. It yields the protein CSASLAGTDTDTQYF.

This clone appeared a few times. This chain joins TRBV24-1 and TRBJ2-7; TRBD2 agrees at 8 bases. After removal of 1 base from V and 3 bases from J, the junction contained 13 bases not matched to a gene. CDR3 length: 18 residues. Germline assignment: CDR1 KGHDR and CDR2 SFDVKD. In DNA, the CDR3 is TGTGCCACCAGTGATTTTAGAGGGGAGCGGGAGAGTCTCTACGAGCAGTACTTC. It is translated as CATSDFRGERESLYEQYF.

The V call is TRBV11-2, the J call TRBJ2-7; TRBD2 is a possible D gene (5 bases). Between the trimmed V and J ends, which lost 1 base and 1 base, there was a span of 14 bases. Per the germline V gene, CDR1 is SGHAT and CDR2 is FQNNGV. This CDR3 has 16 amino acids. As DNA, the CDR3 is TGTGCCAGCAGCTTAGGAGAGTGGGAGCCATCCTACGAGCAGTACTTC. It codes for CASSLGEWEPSYEQYF.

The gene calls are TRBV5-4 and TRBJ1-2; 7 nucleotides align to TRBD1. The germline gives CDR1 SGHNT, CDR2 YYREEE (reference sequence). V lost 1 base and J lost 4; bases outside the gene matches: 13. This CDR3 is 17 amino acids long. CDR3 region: CASSLSDRAGPFYGYTF. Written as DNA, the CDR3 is TGTGCCAGCAGCTTGTCTGACAGGGCTGGACCCTTCTATGGCTACACCTTC.

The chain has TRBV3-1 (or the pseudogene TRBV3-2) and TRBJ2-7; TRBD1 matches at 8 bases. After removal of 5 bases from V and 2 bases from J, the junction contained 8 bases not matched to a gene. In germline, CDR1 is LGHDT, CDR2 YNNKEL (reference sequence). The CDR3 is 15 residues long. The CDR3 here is CASSSPRDRPYEQYF. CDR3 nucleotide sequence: TGTGCCAGCAGCTCTCCCCGGGACAGGCCCTACGAGCAGTACTTC.

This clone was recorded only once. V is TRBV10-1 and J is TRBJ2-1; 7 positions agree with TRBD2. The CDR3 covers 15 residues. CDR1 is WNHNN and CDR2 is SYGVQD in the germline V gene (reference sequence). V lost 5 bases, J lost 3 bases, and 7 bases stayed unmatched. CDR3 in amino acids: CASSTSGTNYNEQFF. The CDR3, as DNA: TGCGCCAGCAGTACGTCCGGGACTAACTACAATGAGCAGTTCTTC.

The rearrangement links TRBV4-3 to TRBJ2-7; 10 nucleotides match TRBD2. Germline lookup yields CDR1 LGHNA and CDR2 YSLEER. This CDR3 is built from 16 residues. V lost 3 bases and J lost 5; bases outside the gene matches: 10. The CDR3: CASSQESAGGPHEQYF. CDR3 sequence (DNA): TGCGCCAGCAGCCAGGAGTCAGCGGGAGGGCCCCACGAGCAGTACTTC.

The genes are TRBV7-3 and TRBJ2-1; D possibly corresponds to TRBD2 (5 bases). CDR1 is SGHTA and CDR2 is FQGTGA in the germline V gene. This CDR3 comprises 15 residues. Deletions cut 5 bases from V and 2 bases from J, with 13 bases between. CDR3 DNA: TGTGCCAGCAGCATACGGGGTACAGCCTACAATGAGCAGTTCTTC. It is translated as CASSIRGTAYNEQFF.

CDR3 in DNA: TGCGCCAGCAGCTCTTCGCAGGGAGGGGGTCAAGAGACCCAGTACTTC. Amino acid sequence: CASSSSQGGGQETQYF. V usage is TRBV5-1 and J usage is TRBJ2-5, with D maybe TRBD2 (7 bases). Germline V gene lookup returns CDR1 SGHRS and CDR2 YFSETQ. V lost 3 bases and J 2 bases, leaving 17 bases between the germline ends. The length of the CDR3 is 16 residues.

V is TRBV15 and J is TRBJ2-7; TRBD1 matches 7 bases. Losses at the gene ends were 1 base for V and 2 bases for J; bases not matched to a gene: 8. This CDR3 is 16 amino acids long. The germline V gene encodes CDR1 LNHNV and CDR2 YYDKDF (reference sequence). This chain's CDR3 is CATSRVGQLGTYEQYF. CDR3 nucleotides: TGTGCCACCAGCAGAGTGGGACAGTTGGGTACCTACGAGCAGTACTTC.

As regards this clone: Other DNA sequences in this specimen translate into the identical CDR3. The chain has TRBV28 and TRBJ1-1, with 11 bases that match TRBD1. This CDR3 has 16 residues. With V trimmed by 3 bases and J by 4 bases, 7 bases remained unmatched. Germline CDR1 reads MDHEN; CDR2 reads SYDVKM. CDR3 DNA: TGTGCCAGCAGTTTGAGGGACAGGGGGTTGAGCACTGAAGCTTTCTTT. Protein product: CASSLRDRGLSTEAFF. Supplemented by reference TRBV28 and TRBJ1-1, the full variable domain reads DVKVTQSSRYLVKRTGEKVFLECVQDMDHENMFWYRQDPGLGLRLIYFSYDVKMKEKGDIPEGYSVSREKKERFSLILESASTNQTSMYLCASSLRDRGLSTEAFFGQGTRLTVV.

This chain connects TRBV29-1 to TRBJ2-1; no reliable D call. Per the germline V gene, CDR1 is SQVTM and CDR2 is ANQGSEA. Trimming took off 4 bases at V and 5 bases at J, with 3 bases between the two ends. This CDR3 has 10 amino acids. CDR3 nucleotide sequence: TGCAGCGTTGCCAACAATGAGCAGTTCTTC. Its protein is CSVANNEQFF.

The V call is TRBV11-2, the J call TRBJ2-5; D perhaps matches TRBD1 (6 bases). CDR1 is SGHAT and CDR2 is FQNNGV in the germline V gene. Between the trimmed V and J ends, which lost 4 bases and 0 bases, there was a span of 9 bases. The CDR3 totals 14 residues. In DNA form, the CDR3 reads TGTGCCAGCAGCTACTACAGGGACCAAGAGACCCAGTACTTC. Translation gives CASSYYRDQETQYF. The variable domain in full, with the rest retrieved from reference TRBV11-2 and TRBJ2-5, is EAGVAQSPRYKIIEKRQSVAFWCNPISGHATLYWYQQILGQGPKLLIQFQNNGVVDDSQLPKDRFSAERLKGVDSTLKIQPAKLEDSAVYLCASSYYRDQETQYFGPGTRLLVL.

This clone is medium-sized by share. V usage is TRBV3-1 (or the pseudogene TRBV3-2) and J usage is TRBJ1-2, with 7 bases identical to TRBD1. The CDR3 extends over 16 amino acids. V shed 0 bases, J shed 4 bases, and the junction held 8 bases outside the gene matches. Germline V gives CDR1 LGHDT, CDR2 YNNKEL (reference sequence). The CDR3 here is CASSQDETGVVYGYTF. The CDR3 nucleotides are TGTGCCAGCAGCCAAGATGAAACAGGGGTTGTCTATGGCTACACCTTC.